Below, one TCR beta chain is given with its context. Naive CD8 isolation took CD45RO-negative cells positively selected for CCR7 and excluded terminally differentiated effector memory CD45RA+ cells. TCRdb keeps only in-frame clones here, not all; method: immunoSEQ multiplex PCR. The repertoire holds 600,000 or so clones, with approximately 95% as singletons. From germline, CDR1 is SGHKS and CDR2 YYEKEE (reference sequence). Deletions cut 3 bases from V and 1 base from J, with 17 bases between. This CDR3 is built from 16 residues. The data originate from a study of shared clonotypes between healthy human individuals.

The source of this sequence is a woman in her twenties or thirties in good health. The sample taken for sequencing was naive CD8+ T cells sorted from blood. This rearrangement joins TRBV5-5 to TRBJ2-7, with a possible D match to TRBD2 (6 bases). The CDR3 sequence: CASSSTLGGASYEQYF. The CDR3 DNA reads TGTGCCAGCAGCTCGACCTTGGGCGGGGCTTCCTACGAGCAGTACTTC.